One sample yielded the 28 T cell receptor beta chains listed below, sequenced in a study of T cell repertoires in cytomegalovirus infection. For these TCRs, the target antigens are not known. A single record per CDR3 protein comes from TCRdb applying MiXCR to the reads. This table has around 770,000 distinct CDR3 sequences, just under 30% appearing once. Sequenced material: cultured CD8+ T cells from PBMCs, taken from culture after CMV antigen stimulation. These receptors were obtained from a human donor in good health (CMV status not recorded). Some clones in this sample may be carry-over from other donors' samples.

The J gene is TRBJ2-3, the V gene TRBV7-8; 12 positions match TRBD2. The V gene's germline CDR1 is SGHVS and CDR2 FQNEAQ. This CDR3 is built from 15 residues. Trimming at V came to 10 bases and at J to 2 bases, leaving 7 bases not matched to a gene. Here the CDR3 DNA reads TGTGCCACCGCTGGACTAGCGGGGTTCACAGATACGCAGTATTTT. It encodes CATAGLAGFTDTQYF. The full variable domain, its missing parts supplied by reference TRBV7-8 and TRBJ2-3, is GAGVSQSPRYKVAKRGQDVALRCDPISGHVSLFWYQQALGQGPEFLTYFQNEAQLDKSGLPSDRFFAERPEGSVSTLKIQRTQQEDSAVYLCATAGLAGFTDTQYFGPGTRLTVL.

The sample holds many counts of this clonotype. This sequence joins TRBV7-2 and TRBJ2-1; tentative D call: TRBD1 (6 bases). Looked up from germline, CDR1 is SGHTA and CDR2 is FQGNSA. The V end was cut by 5 bases, the J end by 0 bases, with 14 bases between. This CDR3 is 16 amino acids long. CDR3 region: CASSVDRISSYNEQFF. The CDR3, as DNA: TGTGCCAGCAGCGTAGACAGGATAAGCTCCTACAATGAGCAGTTCTTC.

Here the CDR3 DNA reads TGTGCCAGCAGCCCTGCCGGGACAGGGGTCCGTATTAGCAATCAGCCCCAGCATTTT. It specifies CASSPAGTGVRISNQPQHF. The chain carries TRBV6-2 or TRBV6-3 and TRBJ1-5; TRBD1 matches 10 bases. This CDR3 has 19 amino acids. With 6 bases clipped from V and 0 bases from J, the junction kept 14 bases outside the gene matches. CDR1 is MNHEY and CDR2 is SVGEGT in the germline V gene.

The V call is TRBV28, the J call TRBJ2-5; 7 positions match TRBD2. This CDR3 comprises 15 residues. CDR1 and CDR2 from the germline V gene are MDHEN and SYDVKM. Trimming cost V 3 bases and J 4 bases; bases outside gene matches: 8. In DNA form, the CDR3 reads TGTGCCAGCAGTTTTTCGGCGGGGGTAGGAGAGACCCAGTACTTC. Translating it yields CASSFSAGVGETQYF.

The genes are TRBV7-9 and TRBJ1-1; D is undetermined. The CDR3 is 11 residues long. CDR1 SEHNR and CDR2 FQNEAQ come from the germline V gene (reference sequence). V was clipped by 6 bases and J by 10 bases, with 12 bases between them. The CDR3 loop reads CASRAGLGAFF. The CDR3 region has the DNA TGTGCCAGCAGGGCAGGCCTCGGAGCTTTCTTT.

The genes are TRBV27 and TRBJ1-2; 9 positions match TRBD1. The CDR3 loop spans 15 amino acids. V gave up 7 bases and J gave up 8 bases; unmatched junction bases: 14. Germline values: CDR1 MNHEY, CDR2 SMNVEV (reference sequence). The CDR3 loop is CASIKGGQGMEGYTF. CDR3 nucleotides: TGTGCCAGCATCAAAGGGGGACAGGGCATGGAAGGCTACACCTTC.

In its sample, this clonotype was seen once. V is TRBV6-2 or TRBV6-3 and J is TRBJ2-7; D is uncertain. Germline V lookup: CDR1 MNHEY, CDR2 SVGEGT. The CDR3 is 12 residues long. V dropped 8 bases and J dropped 9 bases, with 17 bases sitting between them. DNA of the CDR3: TGTGCCAGCTCGAGCGTGATTGGAGTGCAGTACGTC. Translating gives CASSSVIGVQYV.

In this sample, this clonotype turned up a few times. The gene calls are TRBV7-8 and TRBJ1-2; no firm D call. CDR1 is SGHVS and CDR2 is FQNEAQ in the germline V gene. V was clipped by 4 bases and J by 5 bases, with 23 bases between them. CDR3 length equals 17 residues. This chain's CDR3 is CASSYAMRGAARYGYTF. The CDR3 coding sequence is TGTGCCAGCAGCTACGCCATGCGCGGAGCAGCAAGATATGGCTACACCTTC.

This clonotype came up a few times. The CDR3 DNA reads as TGCGCCAGCAGCCAAGTGGGGATTACTGAAGCTTTCTTT. The encoded protein is CASSQVGITEAFF. The chain recombines TRBV4-1 with TRBJ1-1; no reliable D call. The CDR3 has 13 amino acids. V lost 1 base to trimming and J lost 5 bases, with 8 bases between them. Germline V lookup: CDR1 MGHRA, CDR2 YSYEKL.

This clonotype has only a few counts. The V and J genes are TRBV4-3 and TRBJ1-4; D unclear. Germline V gene data show CDR1 as LGHNA and CDR2 as YSLEER. This CDR3 is built from 16 residues. V lost 0 bases and J 0 bases, leaving 8 bases between the germline ends. The CDR3 region has the DNA TGCGCCAGCAGCCAAGAAGATCTTACAACTAATGAAAAACTGTTTTTT. Its protein product is CASSQEDLTTNEKLFF.

This clonotype came up many times. The chain combines TRBV7-2 with TRBJ2-5; 10 nucleotides match TRBD2. Germline V CDR1 and CDR2: SGHTA, FQGNSA. CDR3 length: 16 residues. Losses at the gene ends were 5 bases for V and 5 bases for J; bases not matched to a gene: 11. The CDR3 bases are TGTGCCAGCAGCGTTAGCGGGGGGCCCGCTGGGGAGACCCAGTACTTC. This gives the protein CASSVSGGPAGETQYF.

This chain links TRBV2 with TRBJ2-7; 8 nucleotides agree with TRBD1. V lost 3 bases and J lost 3; bases outside the gene matches: 7. Looked up from germline, CDR1 is SNHLY and CDR2 is FYNNEI. The CDR3 runs 15 residues. In DNA, the CDR3 is TGTGCCAGCAGTGAGGGACAGGTCTCCTTCTACGAGCAGTACTTC. Translating it yields CASSEGQVSFYEQYF.

V gene TRBV6-6 combines with J gene TRBJ2-7; possibly TRBD2 for D (6 bases). Per germline, CDR1 MNHNY and CDR2 SVGAGI (reference sequence). The CDR3 loop spans 13 amino acids. V was pared by 7 bases and J by 6 bases, with 16 bases between. The CDR3 sequence is CASIPGLGGEQYV. The CDR3 bases are TGTGCCAGCATCCCGGGCCTCGGGGGCGAGCAGTACGTC.

This clonotype was picked up one time. The chain is built from TRBV13 and TRBJ1-4; D gene ambiguous. The CDR3 contains 13 residues. V lost 5 bases, J lost 8 bases, and 12 bases lay in between. Looked up from germline, CDR1 is PRHDT and CDR2 is FYEKMQ (reference sequence). CDR3 sequence (DNA): TGTGCCAGCAGCACGGACCGGAGGGAAAAACTGTTTTTT. Its protein is CASSTDRREKLFF.

This chain uses TRBV6-1 with TRBJ2-1, with D unclear. V gave up 6 bases and J gave up 3 bases, with 6 bases separating them. The CDR3 length is 12 residues. Germline lookup yields CDR1 MNHNS and CDR2 SASEGT. The CDR3 DNA is TGTGCCAGCAGGACTCTCTACAATGAGCAGTTCTTC. Translated, it gives CASRTLYNEQFF.

This clonotype occurred many times. The chain combines TRBV6-1 with TRBJ1-2; D perhaps matches TRBD1 (6 bases). The germline CDR1 and CDR2 sequences are MNHNS and SASEGT. The CDR3 spans 13 residues. V lost 8 bases and J lost 6, with 16 bases in between. DNA of the CDR3: TGTGCCAGCGGTGGACAGAGGTTAAATGGCTACACCTTC. Its protein product is CASGGQRLNGYTF.

The chain has TRBV4-3 and TRBJ1-6; 7 bases fit TRBD1. V trimming: 0 bases; J trimming: 16 bases; junction bases outside the gene matches: 6. This CDR3 comprises 13 residues. Per the germline V gene, CDR1 is LGHNA and CDR2 is YSLEER. The CDR3 DNA is TGCGCCAGCAGCCAAGATACCCAGGGGGTACTCCACTTT. This translates into CASSQDTQGVLHF.

This clonotype occurred many times. This chain connects TRBV6-1 to TRBJ1-5; TRBD1 matches 7 bases. Germline V gene sequence: CDR1 MNHNS, CDR2 SASEGT. The CDR3 extends over 15 amino acids. Trimming took 7 bases from V and 3 from J; bases not matched to a gene: 9. The CDR3 DNA follows: TGTGCCAGCAAAGAGGGGGCCAGGAACAATCAGCCCCAGCATTTT. Its translation is CASKEGARNNQPQHF.

This clonotype has only a few counts. The chain is built from TRBV7-6 and TRBJ2-1; maybe TRBD2 (6 bases). Per the germline V gene, CDR1 is SGHVS and CDR2 is FNYEAQ. The CDR3 runs to 16 residues. The ends were cut back, 1 base at V and 3 bases at J, with 13 bases in the middle. CDR3: CASSLVETRVYNEQFF. CDR3 coding DNA: TGTGCCAGCAGCTTAGTTGAGACTAGAGTCTACAATGAGCAGTTCTTC.

The CDR3 loop is CASSLGTGLYEQYV. As DNA, the CDR3 is TGTGCCAGCAGTTTAGGGACAGGATTGTACGAGCAGTACGTC. The chain combines TRBV28 with TRBJ2-7, with 8 positions matching TRBD1. The CDR3 is 14 amino acids. The junction had 4 bases not matched to a gene; V was cut back by 2 bases and J by 4 bases. Germline loops: CDR1 MDHEN, CDR2 SYDVKM.

This sequence joins TRBV7-2 and TRBJ2-1; D may be TRBD1 or TRBD2 (5 bases each). With 0 bases removed from V and 1 base from J, the gap between germline ends came to 16 bases. This CDR3 region has 18 residues. Germline V CDR1 and CDR2: SGHTA, FQGNSA. CDR3 protein: CASSLALGRTLSYNEQFF. The CDR3 nucleotides are TGTGCCAGCAGCTTAGCGTTGGGACGGACTCTTTCCTACAATGAGCAGTTCTTC.

This clonotype was picked up many times. This chain joins TRBV7-9 and TRBJ2-6, with D perhaps matching TRBD2 (5 bases). The germline V gene has CDR1 SEHNR and CDR2 FQNEAQ (reference sequence). The CDR3 has 14 amino acids. Trimming removed 11 bases at V and 3 bases at J, with 14 bases between. CDR3 nucleotide sequence: TGTGCCGGAGGCTCAAAAAGTGGGGCCAACGTCCTGACTTTC. This translates into CAGGSKSGANVLTF.

This chain uses TRBV6-1 with TRBJ1-2; unclear D gene. This CDR3 spans 15 amino acids. V lost 2 bases and J lost 0, with 10 bases in between. Germline V gives CDR1 MNHNS, CDR2 SASEGT. The CDR3 loop reads CASSENWAANYGYTF. In DNA form, the CDR3 reads TGTGCCAGCAGTGAAAATTGGGCGGCTAACTATGGCTACACCTTC.

This rearrangement joins TRBV4-1 to TRBJ2-1, with 12 bases aligning to TRBD2. V gave up 3 bases and J gave up 4 bases; unmatched junction bases: 4. The CDR3 sequence is 16 residues long. In germline, CDR1 is MGHRA, CDR2 YSYEKL. CDR3 nucleotide sequence: TGCGCCAGCAGCCAGCGACTAGCGGGGGCTTACAATGAGCAGTTCTTC. Its translation: CASSQRLAGAYNEQFF.

CDR3 protein: CASSPAIRSYNEQFF. The CDR3 DNA is TGTGCCAGCAGCCCCGCGATACGCTCCTACAATGAGCAGTTCTTC. V is TRBV7-9 and J is TRBJ2-1; D gene ambiguous. This CDR3 has 15 amino acids. Germline CDR1 reads SEHNR; CDR2 reads FQNEAQ (reference sequence). V gave up 5 bases and J gave up 0 bases, with 11 bases separating them.

This clonotype has only a few counts. The rearrangement joins TRBV25-1 to TRBJ1-2; D possibly corresponds to TRBD1 (5 bases). The V gene's germline CDR1 is MGHDK and CDR2 SYGVNS. V gave up 4 bases and J gave up 3 bases, with 21 bases separating them. The CDR3 consists of 17 residues. CDR3 sequence: CASSGKFTGTDHYGYTF. The CDR3, as DNA: TGTGCCAGCAGTGGAAAGTTCACCGGGACGGACCACTATGGCTACACCTTC.

This clonotype was detected a few times. The V call is TRBV7-9, the J call TRBJ2-7; 9 bases fit TRBD1. Germline-derived CDR1 and CDR2 are SEHNR and FQNEAQ (reference sequence). The CDR3 is 15 amino acids. V lost 0 bases and J lost 4; bases outside the gene matches: 4. Written as DNA, the CDR3 is TGTGCCAGCAGCTTAGCGGGACAGGGTATGTACGAGCAGTACTTC. Amino acids: CASSLAGQGMYEQYF.

The chain carries TRBV12-5 and TRBJ2-7; D perhaps matches TRBD2 (5 bases). This CDR3 spans 11 amino acids. Trimming cost V 7 bases and J 4 bases, with 8 bases left between them. Per germline, CDR1 LGHNT and CDR2 FRNRAP. The CDR3 reads CASVDWYEQYF. The CDR3 coding sequence is TGTGCTAGTGTGGACTGGTACGAGCAGTACTTC.